This T cell receptor beta chain derives from a study of cytomegalovirus exposure and HLA in healthy donors (dated by TCRdb to 2016 to 2017). Context from the whole study: In an earlier analysis of approximately 640 of the donors, 276 Gb of sequence data and 90 million to 130 million unique TCR beta sequences from roughly 180 million T cells were reported. Four to six DR-DQ haplotypes were handled as single units for association and clustering because linkage in the cohort was strong. To predict cytomegalovirus infection status, the study brought together high-throughput TCR immunosequencing, statistical association of individual TCRs with disease status, and machine learning. Every repertoire in the discovery cohort had been generated on one and the same sequencing platform. In the later analysis, no new phenotypic data were used to find candidate immune exposures; instead, reliance was placed on TCR beta sequences and their occurrence across donors. Approximately 300 gigabases of sequencing data and around 88 million unique TCR sequences made up an early release that covered nearly 650 HLA-typed donors. Typing coverage varied by locus: roughly 629-640 donors for A, B, C, DRB1 and DQB1; approximately 500 for DQA1; 600 to 610 for DPA1; roughly 470 for DPB1. A separate validation cohort of roughly 110 different subjects was used in addition to the 666-subject first cohort. A later analysis re-analyzed previously published TCR beta repertoires from roughly 630 donors and added high-resolution HLA genotyping to study TCR occurrence patterns. The study profiled the T cell repertoires of 500 to 800 subjects by immunosequencing and related them to cytomegalovirus serostatus. Both class I and class II loci were covered by HLA typing, at four-digit resolution. To decide whether each TCR beta V gene segment behaved as functional or pseudogenic, an earlier analysis of some 600 of the donors relied on high-throughput TCR beta sequencing. Across some 400 genotyped donors of the cohort, an average of roughly 250,000 unique TCR beta nucleotide sequences per donor were sequenced, and roughly 18% of those sequences were non-productive. Of the 300 to 500 genotyped donors, 65% to 90% were placed in the genetic ancestry cluster associated with self-reported Caucasian donors. Genome-wide SNP genotypes for about 55% of the 666 donors were used in a later genetic analysis, which treated that subset as a discovery cohort. The aim of the study was to test whether cataloging public T cell receptors could identify signatures of past pathogen exposure. Donor age, sex, ethnicity and CMV serostatus were collected together with the repertoire data. What the authors observed across the whole study: Specific HLA alleles were associated with roughly 16,000 TCR beta sequences at a false discovery rate of 0.05 in a later analysis. V-gene and J-gene trimming of TCR beta chains was associated with a missense DCLRE1C variant in a later genetic analysis, and the association was replicated in an independent cohort. A later analysis found that HLA-associated TCR beta chains were more clonally expanded and had lower generation probabilities than equally common non-associated chains. According to the authors, the approach could potentially be generalized to other disease states and immunological phenotypes. The earlier analysis of about 600 of the donors excluded some 15 rarely observed V segments, including chromosome 9 orphons, because counts were too low. In an earlier analysis of under 600 of the donors, most TCR beta V segments were observed in productive rearrangements about 87% or about 30% of the time, broadly matching IMGT annotations. Compared with the roughly 700-donor mean, donors in an Asian-associated ancestry cluster had fewer N-insertions in productive TCRs, according to a later genetic analysis. The cohort was sequenced for TCR beta chains only, and without alpha or paired-chain data the features that could be detected were limited. A few of the identified cytomegalovirus-associated TCR beta chains were confirmed in vitro to be specific for cytomegalovirus antigens. A further reported finding was that TCR beta sequences accurately predicted the HLA-A and HLA-B alleles for most subjects in the first cohort. Correlated functional status among segregating V segments might be attributable to linkage disequilibrium, but an unknown experimental factor could not be ruled out. Several of the top co-occurrence clusters appeared to be linked to parvovirus B19, influenza, CMV and Epstein-Barr virus, according to a later analysis. In the study, around 150 TCR beta chains were listed as associated with cytomegalovirus. A cluster of highly shared sequence variants was judged likely to represent a technical artifact of the sequencing pipeline. The only immune exposure information available for the cohort was CMV serostatus. When HLA alleles, especially DR and DQ, strongly co-occurred, attributing TCR associations to individual alleles was difficult. Sequencing depth was assumed to be roughly uniform across donors in the presence/absence analyses, though that assumption may not hold. The 87-base-pair reads could not distinguish some IMGT-functional V segments, including TRBV6-2 and TRBV6-3, so those segments were excluded. Most TCR sequences were seen in very few donors, while some public TCRs were found in many individuals. Cytomegalovirus status was reported to be diagnosed by the classifier with high specificity and sensitivity in both the original and validation cohorts. Most CMV-associated TCR beta chains appeared to be HLA-restricted in a later analysis, and the HLA associations seemed to be driven largely by CMV exposure. HLA typing was unavailable for some donors at each locus, so association tests used only the typed subset. In a later analysis, TCR association rates were found to vary across HLA loci, with the most associated TCRs seen for DRB1 alleles and the fewest for HLA-C alleles.

The library was generated by the immunoSEQ multiplex PCR assay. A mixture of 60 forward primers for TCR Vbeta segments and 13 reverse primers for TCR Jbeta segments was used in the multiplex PCR. The CDR3 region of rearranged TCR beta genes was amplified from genomic DNA by a multiplex PCR assay. Amplified TCR beta libraries were sequenced as 87-base-pair reads on the Illumina HiSeq System. In the original analysis: A later analysis counted approximately 76 million unique TCR beta chains across the 600 to 850 repertoires, and some 11 million of these chains were shared by at least two donors. To remove PCR and sequencing errors, raw reads were error-corrected and collapsed into unique sequences using a nearest-neighbor algorithm that merged closely related sequences. Alignment of CDR3 sequences to IMGT reference sequences was used to assign V, D and J gene segments. For a sequence to be retained, a match of at least six nucleotides to both a V gene segment and a J gene segment was required. Rearrangements were called productive when the CDR3 lacked stop codons and stayed in frame with V and J; all others were non-productive. CDR3 was defined according to IMGT convention as the region running from the second conserved V-encoded cysteine to the conserved J-encoded phenylalanine. Sequences without an unambiguous match to a single V gene segment were excluded from the earlier analysis of 450 to 750 of the donors. An earlier analysis of a few hundred of the donors called V segments functional above 56.7% productive rearrangements and segregating when the between-donor standard deviation exceeded 5%. To diagnose cytomegalovirus status from the catalog of TCR beta chain sequences, a statistical classification framework was built. V and J gene assignment, in a later analysis, came from comparing TCR nucleotide sequences with IMGT/GENE-DB human TR gene sequences. Using the TCRdist pipeline, a later analysis assigned CDR3 sequences along with most-parsimonious VDJ recombination scenarios. In a later analysis, each TCR beta chain was defined by its CDR3 amino acid sequence together with its V-gene family, and reads without a unique V-gene family were excluded. A later analysis removed nearly 600 highly shared, low-generation-probability nucleotide sequences to deal with suspected cross-contamination and a sequencing artifact. In a later analysis, a clonal expansion index for each public chain was calculated from normalized within-repertoire ranks of inferred template counts. A later analysis computed generation probabilities with a VDJ recombination model fitted to out-of-frame rearrangements, and checked the results against IGoR. In a later analysis, hypergeometric tests were used to score TCR-TCR, TCR-HLA and TCR-CMV co-occurrence, with a repertoire-size bias correction applied to TCR pairs. In a later analysis, false discovery rates were estimated by permuting HLA or CMV assignments 20 times. A later analysis grouped co-occurring TCRs with DBSCAN, adding TCRdist sequence similarity when clustering within HLA-allele-positive subsets. For co-occurrence clustering, repertoires with fewer than 30,000 or more than 120,000 public chains were excluded, along with about five repertoires with anomalous nucleotide sharing. The immuneACCESS repertoire file appears here via TCRdb, limited to in-frame rearrangements. These files lack a portion of the clones; in checked studies, under half of the deficit traces to unresolved V genes, and the cause of the others is not known. The V and J calls and clone size were taken over from that table, and D and trimming were inferred from the DNA. The sample yields some 150,000 clones; over 75% were counted once. The ten largest account for approximately 6% of the sample.

The cohort comprised around 700 healthy bone marrow donors. Cohort members were all nominally healthy when sampled, although unrecorded immune exposures were likely present. The donor tested CMV seropositive and was one of the 289 seropositive cohort members. Each donor provided a peripheral blood sample, and peripheral blood mononuclear cells were used for TCR beta sequencing. Genomic DNA extraction from the blood cell samples was performed with the Qiagen DNeasy Blood Extraction Kit. CDR1 and CDR2, per the germline V gene, are SGHTA and FQGNSA. V drops 5 bases and J drops 8 bases, leaving 18 bases in between. From the cysteine up to the phenylalanine, the CDR3 has a length of 14 residues. Only CDR3 DNA is held: 42 bases, read in frame from base 1. With respect to this clone: Its cognate antigen has yet to be identified. It has no much larger one-base neighbor in the sample; base qualities were not kept.

Sequenced sample: PBMCs. The chain links TRBV7-2 with TRBJ1-2; no D segment can be confidently identified. This TCR was recovered from a man aged 25-40 years in good health and CMV-seropositive. This receptor carries the CDR3 CASSQGPGGYGYTF. The DNA sequence follows: TGTGCCAGCAGCCAAGGACCGGGCGGGTACGGCTACACCTTC.